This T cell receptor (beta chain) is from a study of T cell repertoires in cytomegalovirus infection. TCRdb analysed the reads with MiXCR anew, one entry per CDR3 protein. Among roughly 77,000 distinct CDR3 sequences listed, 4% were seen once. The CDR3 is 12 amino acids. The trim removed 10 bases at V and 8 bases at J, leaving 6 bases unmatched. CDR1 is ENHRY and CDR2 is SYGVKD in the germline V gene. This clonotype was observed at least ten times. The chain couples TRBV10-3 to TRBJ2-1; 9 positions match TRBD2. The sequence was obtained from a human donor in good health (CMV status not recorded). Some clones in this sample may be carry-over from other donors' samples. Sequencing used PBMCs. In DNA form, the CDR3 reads TGTGCCACAGGCGGGGGGGCCGATGAGCAGTTCTTC. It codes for CATGGGADEQFF.